Below are 5 T cell receptor beta chains sequenced from a single sample in a study of T cells in Graves' hyperthyroidism and ophthalmopathy. What was amplified from RNA transcripts were TCR beta CDR3 regions. First-round RT-PCR with HTBI primers amplified the TCR CDR3 region. MiXCR was run by TCRdb on the multiplex PCR reads, yielding one entry per CDR3 protein. The data show 550,000 to 700,000 distinct CDR3 sequences, roughly 14% seen once. The sequenced sample consisted of blood. The receptors originated from a woman aged 40 to 55 with Graves' ophthalmopathy.

This clonotype came up many times. CDR3 sequence reads: CASSLDVAYEQYF. The DNA of the CDR3 is TGCGCCAGCAGCTTGGATGTTGCCTACGAGCAGTACTTC. The gene calls are TRBV5-1 and TRBJ2-7; D gene uncertain. The V end lost 0 bases, the J end lost 2 bases, and 6 bases lay between the germline ends. The CDR3 consists of 13 residues. Per germline, CDR1 SGHRS and CDR2 YFSETQ.

This clonotype showed up just a few times. The J gene is TRBJ2-7, the V gene TRBV3-1; possible D gene TRBD1, 6 bases. CDR3 length: 14 residues. V dropped 1 base and J dropped 2 bases, with 9 bases sitting between them. Germline loops: CDR1 LGHDT, CDR2 YNNKEL (reference sequence). DNA for the CDR3: TGTGCCAGCAGCCAAGGGGACAAGACCTACGAGCAGTACTTC. Residues: CASSQGDKTYEQYF.

This clonotype was recorded at least ten times. The chain uses TRBV6-4 and TRBJ2-2, with D perhaps TRBD1 or TRBD2 (6 bases each). Germline values: CDR1 MRHNA, CDR2 SNTAGT. The CDR3 sequence is 13 residues long. V was pared by 7 bases and J by 3 bases, with 9 bases between. The CDR3 is CASKGDYTGELFF. For the CDR3, the DNA is TGTGCCAGCAAGGGGGACTACACCGGGGAGCTGTTTTTT.

This clonotype was seen at least ten times. This sequence joins TRBV28 and TRBJ1-1; TRBD1 is a possible D gene (6 bases). The germline V gene encodes CDR1 MDHEN and CDR2 SYDVKM. Between the trimmed V and J ends, which lost 11 bases and 4 bases, there was a span of 23 bases. CDR3 length equals 15 residues. CDR3 bases: TGTGCCGCGCTTAATGTGGCAGGGGTGTCCACTGAAGCTTTCTTT. Encoded protein: CAALNVAGVSTEAFF. Full variable domain (missing parts from reference TRBV28 and TRBJ1-1): DVKVTQSSRYLVKRTGEKVFLECVQDMDHENMFWYRQDPGLGLRLIYFSYDVKMKEKGDIPEGYSVSREKKERFSLILESASTNQTSMYLCAALNVAGVSTEAFFGQGTRLTVV.

The chain carries TRBV28 and TRBJ1-5, with 7 bases identical to TRBD1. CDR1 and CDR2 (germline): MDHEN, SYDVKM. V was clipped by 6 bases and J by 5 bases; unmatched bases: 7. The CDR3 is 14 amino acids. The CDR3 DNA is TGTGCCAGCAGGTATACGACAGGGCATCAGCCCCAGCATTTT. This sequence encodes CASRYTTGHQPQHF.